The 32 T cell receptor beta chains in this list originate from one sample, sequenced in a study of identical twins. TCRdb used MiXCR to reprocess the 5' RACE reads, holding one entry per CDR3 protein. The table records about 340,000 distinct CDR3 sequences, approximately 13% of them present only once. A further study also used this sample, focusing on yellow fever vaccine responses in identical twins.

Input material: CD8+ T cells sorted from blood. These receptors all come from a woman younger than 35 in good health.

Ten or more counts support this clonotype. CDR3: CASSPVGSGSSYNEQFF. CDR3 bases: TGTGCCAGCAGCCCCGTGGGTAGCGGGAGCTCCTACAATGAGCAGTTCTTC. This rearrangement joins TRBV12-3 or TRBV12-4 to TRBJ2-1, with 9 bases fitting TRBD2. With V trimmed by 6 bases and J by 0 bases, 9 bases remained unmatched. CDR3 size: 17 residues.

This clonotype was counted at least ten times. The gene calls are TRBV7-7 and TRBJ2-3; D unresolved. Germline V gene lookup returns CDR1 SSHAT and CDR2 FNYEAQ (reference sequence). The V and J ends lost 6 bases and 1 base respectively, with 17 bases between them. The CDR3 totals 16 residues. The CDR3 bases are TGTGCCAGCAGTTTATCGATGGGAACTGGCACAGATACGCAGTATTTT. Translating it yields CASSLSMGTGTDTQYF.

The rearrangement uses TRBV29-1 and TRBJ2-7; D is unresolved. Germline V gene sequence: CDR1 SQVTM, CDR2 ANQGSEA. V lost 0 bases to trimming and J lost 4 bases, with 7 bases between them. This CDR3 comprises 12 residues. CDR3 loop: CSVEDARYEQYF. The CDR3 DNA sequence: TGCAGCGTTGAAGATGCCCGTTACGAGCAGTACTTC.

This clonotype has a handful of counts. V and J are TRBV24-1 and TRBJ1-1; weak D call: TRBD1 (5 bases). Trimming cost V 0 bases and J 3 bases, with 19 bases left between them. CDR1 is KGHDR, CDR2 SFDVKD, per germline. This CDR3 comprises 18 residues. CDR3 region: CATSDLRPRDGMDTEAFF. In DNA, the CDR3 is TGTGCCACCAGTGATTTGCGTCCCAGGGATGGGATGGACACTGAAGCTTTCTTT.

The chain uses TRBV13 and TRBJ2-1; 16 bases line up with TRBD2. In germline, CDR1 is PRHDT, CDR2 FYEKMQ (reference sequence). Unmatched junction bases numbered 5, after V lost 3 bases and J lost 6 bases. CDR3 length equals 17 residues. CDR3 protein: CASSFGTSGGATNEQFF. For the CDR3, the DNA is TGTGCCAGCAGCTTCGGGACTAGCGGGGGGGCCACCAATGAGCAGTTCTTC. Full variable domain (remainder filled in from reference TRBV13 and TRBJ2-1): AAGVIQSPRHLIKEKRETATLKCYPIPRHDTVYWYQQGPGQDPQFLISFYEKMQSDKGSIPDRFSAQQFSDYHSELNMSSLELGDSALYFCASSFGTSGGATNEQFFGPGTRLTVL.

This chain links TRBV6-1 with TRBJ2-1, with 10 nucleotides matching TRBD2. The V gene end was trimmed by 7 bases and the J gene end by 4 bases; junction bases not matched to a gene: 10. The CDR3 consists of 16 residues. Germline CDR1 and CDR2: MNHNS and SASEGT. DNA of the CDR3: TGTGCCAGCAAGATTAGCGGGGGGTCCCAGTACAATGAGCAGTTCTTC. Translation: CASKISGGSQYNEQFF.

This clonotype was detected many times. V usage is TRBV7-2 and J usage is TRBJ2-1; D is undetermined. CDR3 length equals 14 residues. Germline CDR1 and CDR2: SGHTA and FQGNSA. Deletions cut 0 bases from V and 9 bases from J, with 12 bases between. As DNA, the CDR3 is TGTGCCAGCAGCTTAGCGCTTGGGTCCGTTGAGCAGTTCTTC. The encoded protein is CASSLALGSVEQFF.

This clonotype was found a few times. The chain combines TRBV5-5 with TRBJ2-7, with D possibly TRBD2 on 6 matching bases. CDR1 and CDR2 (germline): SGHKS, YYEKEE (reference sequence). This CDR3 spans 12 amino acids. With 4 bases removed from V and 6 bases from J, the gap between germline ends came to 11 bases. CDR3: CASSPAGFEQYV. CDR3 coding DNA: TGTGCCAGCAGCCCGGCGGGGTTCGAGCAGTACGTC.

V and J are TRBV28 and TRBJ1-5; 7 nucleotides match TRBD1. From germline, CDR1 is MDHEN and CDR2 SYDVKM. The J segment lost 3 bases and the V segment lost 9 bases, leaving 11 bases of the junction unmatched. The CDR3 is 15 residues long. CDR3 nucleotides: TGTGCCAGTGACTTCCAGGGGGGCAACAATCAGCCCCAGCATTTT. Encoded protein: CASDFQGGNNQPQHF. Full variable domain (rest looked up from reference TRBV28 and TRBJ1-5): DVKVTQSSRYLVKRTGEKVFLECVQDMDHENMFWYRQDPGLGLRLIYFSYDVKMKEKGDIPEGYSVSREKKERFSLILESASTNQTSMYLCASDFQGGNNQPQHFGDGTRLSIL.

V and J are TRBV19 and TRBJ2-1; 9 positions match TRBD2. This CDR3 is built from 15 residues. J lost 0 bases, V lost 3 bases, and 0 bases had no gene match. Germline V gene sequence: CDR1 LNHDA, CDR2 SQIVND (reference sequence). The CDR3: CASSMTSGSYNEQFF. Written as DNA, the CDR3 is TGTGCCAGTAGTATGACTAGCGGCTCCTACAATGAGCAGTTCTTC.

The chain combines TRBV27 with TRBJ2-1; possibly TRBD1 for D (6 bases). Germline assignment: CDR1 MNHEY and CDR2 SMNVEV (reference sequence). Trimming took 3 bases from V and 10 from J, leaving 13 bases between them. The CDR3 is 13 residues long. CDR3 DNA sequence: TGTGCCAGCAGTTTGAACAGGGCGTGGGAGCAGTTCTTC. Amino acids: CASSLNRAWEQFF.

This clonotype was detected only a few times. The chain carries TRBV2 and TRBJ2-7; D is ambiguous. V was shortened by 6 bases and J by 1 base, with 13 bases between the two germline ends. The CDR3 has 14 residues. Germline CDR1 is SNHLY and CDR2 is FYNNEI. The CDR3 is CASRGRAESYEQYF. In DNA, the CDR3 is TGTGCCAGCAGGGGAAGGGCTGAATCCTACGAGCAGTACTTC.

This clonotype has a handful of counts. The chain carries TRBV4-1 and TRBJ2-1; 7 positions match TRBD1. Germline V gives CDR1 MGHRA, CDR2 YSYEKL. V was clipped by 1 base and J by 6 bases; unmatched bases: 3. CDR3 size: 14 residues. The CDR3 region has the DNA TGCGCCAGCAGCCAAGCTTCAGGGGGCAATGAGCAGTTCTTC. Translating gives CASSQASGGNEQFF.

Remarks on this clonotype: The junction does not match germline at one end; this may be a read error. The gene calls are TRBV2 and TRBJ2-7; 9 positions match TRBD1. The CDR3 has 14 amino acids. Looked up from germline, CDR1 is SNHLY and CDR2 is FYNNEI. The DNA for the CDR3 is TGTACCAGCATCGAGGGACAGGGCTCCTACGAGCAGTACTTC. Protein: CTSIEGQGSYEQYF.

The CDR3 here is CASSLDQMLYNEQFF. Here the CDR3 DNA reads TGTGCCAGCAGTTTAGACCAAATGCTATACAATGAGCAGTTCTTC. The chain combines TRBV28 with TRBJ2-1; D is uncertain. V gave up 2 bases and J gave up 4 bases, with 12 bases separating them. The CDR3 is made up of 15 amino acids. Germline CDR1 is MDHEN and CDR2 is SYDVKM.

The chain has TRBV4-1 and TRBJ2-2; D possibly corresponds to TRBD2 (7 bases). The ends were cut back, 1 base at V and 7 bases at J, with 19 bases in the middle. CDR1 and CDR2 from the germline V gene are MGHRA and YSYEKL. The CDR3 extends over 17 amino acids. The CDR3 is CASSQVRGRALGGELFF. The CDR3 region has the DNA TGCGCCAGCAGCCAAGTTAGGGGGAGGGCCCTTGGCGGGGAGCTGTTTTTT.

Turning to this clonotype: One end of the junction does not line up with germline, which may come from a read error. The chain links TRBV5-1 to TRBJ2-2; 9 bases are shared with TRBD2. Germline values: CDR1 SGHRS, CDR2 YFSETQ. This CDR3 is built from 18 residues. DNA of the CDR3: TGCTCCAGCTGCTGGAGGCTTCTGGGACTAGCCGACACCGGGGAGCTGTTTTTT. Amino acid sequence: CSSCWRLLGLADTGELFF. Full variable domain (rest looked up from reference TRBV5-1 and TRBJ2-2): KAGVTQTPRYLIKTRGQQVTLSCSPISGHRSVSWYQQTPGQGLQFLFEYFSETQRNKGNFPGRFSGRQFSNSRSEMNVSTLELGDSALYLCSSCWRLLGLADTGELFFGEGSRLTVL.

This clonotype was observed a few times. The gene calls are TRBV7-6 and TRBJ2-5; 10 bases are a match to TRBD2. Per the germline V gene, CDR1 is SGHVS and CDR2 is FNYEAQ. V lost 5 bases and J lost 4; bases outside the gene matches: 4. This CDR3 is built from 14 residues. CDR3: CASSLWTSGETQYF. In nucleotides, the CDR3 is TGTGCCAGCAGCCTGTGGACTAGCGGAGAGACCCAGTACTTC.

The chain recombines TRBV3-1 with TRBJ2-5, with 9 nucleotides matching TRBD2. This CDR3 is built from 15 residues. After removal of 0 bases from V and 5 bases from J, the junction contained 4 bases not matched to a gene. CDR1 is LGHDT, CDR2 YNNKEL, per germline (reference sequence). CDR3 sequence (DNA): TGTGCCAGCAGCCAAGATCGACTAGCGGTGGAGACCCAGTACTTC. Amino acids: CASSQDRLAVETQYF.

A few counts support this clonotype. The genes are TRBV7-9 and TRBJ1-1, with D hard to call. CDR3 length: 15 amino acids. Germline-derived CDR1 and CDR2 are SEHNR and FQNEAQ (reference sequence). Trimming stripped 4 bases from V and 1 base from J, with 13 bases between. CDR3 DNA: TGTGCCAGCAGCTGGGCCAGTCCGGGGAACACTGAAGCTTTCTTT. Protein product: CASSWASPGNTEAFF. The full variable domain, with the rest looked up from reference TRBV7-9 and TRBJ1-1, is DTGVSQNPRHKITKRGQNVTFRCDPISEHNRLYWYRQTLGQGPEFLTYFQNEAQLEKSRLLSDRFSAERPKGSFSTLEIQRTEQGDSAMYLCASSWASPGNTEAFFGQGTRLTVV.

This clonotype occurred a few times. As DNA, the CDR3 is TGTGCCAGCACCCACGGGGGCCACAGCACAGATACGCAGTATTTT. It codes for CASTHGGHSTDTQYF. The rearrangement links TRBV13 to TRBJ2-3, with D perhaps TRBD1 or TRBD2 (6 bases each). Germline V lookup: CDR1 PRHDT, CDR2 FYEKMQ (reference sequence). The CDR3 has 15 residues. Trimming took off 7 bases at V and 0 bases at J, with 14 bases between the two ends.

In DNA, the CDR3 is TGTGCCACCAGCAGAACCGGGACAGGGCAGTATGGCTACACCTTC. This gives the protein CATSRTGTGQYGYTF. This sequence joins TRBV15 and TRBJ1-2, with 9 bases identical to TRBD1. V lost 2 bases to trimming and J lost 5 bases; unmatched junction nucleotides: 6. The CDR3 has 15 amino acids. Looked up from germline, CDR1 is LNHNV and CDR2 is YYDKDF (reference sequence).

V gene TRBV2 combines with J gene TRBJ2-7; D is ambiguous. Trimming removed 7 bases from V and 1 base from J, with 5 bases in between. Germline assignment: CDR1 SNHLY and CDR2 FYNNEI. The length of the CDR3 is 11 residues. DNA for the CDR3: TGTGCCAGCATGGCTTCCTACGAGCAGTACTTC. It encodes CASMASYEQYF. Drawing the rest from reference TRBV2 and TRBJ2-7, the complete variable domain is EPEVTQTPSHQVTQMGQEVILRCVPISNHLYFYWYRQILGQKVEFLVSFYNNEISEKSEIFDDQFSVERPDGSNFTLKIRSTKLEDSAMYFCASMASYEQYFGPGTRLTVT.

This chain joins TRBV11-1 and TRBJ2-7; 7 bases are shared with TRBD1. The germline gives CDR1 SGHAT, CDR2 FQDESV (reference sequence). This CDR3 spans 18 amino acids. Germline trimming cut 5 bases from V and 2 bases from J; bases unmatched to any gene: 18. CDR3 DNA: TGTGCCAGCAGCCCCAAAACTACGGACAGGCCCCAGCCCTACGAGCAGTACTTC. Amino acids: CASSPKTTDRPQPYEQYF.

This chain joins TRBV28 and TRBJ2-7, with D perhaps TRBD1 or TRBD2 (5 bases each). The CDR3 length is 14 residues. V was cut by 4 bases and J by 6 bases, with 16 bases left in between. The germline V gene has CDR1 MDHEN and CDR2 SYDVKM. The CDR3 DNA reads TGTGCCAGCAGTTCGGGACGGGGCTTCCCCGAGCAGTACTTC. This sequence encodes CASSSGRGFPEQYF.

This chain uses TRBV9 with TRBJ2-1; 8 nucleotides agree with TRBD2. Looked up from germline, CDR1 is SGDLS and CDR2 is YYNGEE. The CDR3 has 14 residues. With 0 bases clipped from V and 12 bases from J, the junction kept 8 bases outside the gene matches. The CDR3 protein is CASSVAGGDLGQFF. The CDR3, as DNA: TGTGCCAGCAGCGTAGCCGGGGGGGACTTGGGGCAGTTCTTC.

This chain links TRBV11-1 with TRBJ2-1, with D perhaps matching TRBD2 (5 bases). Trimming took 1 base from V and 6 from J, leaving 16 bases between them. The CDR3 is 16 residues long. Germline assignment: CDR1 SGHAT and CDR2 FQDESV (reference sequence). The CDR3 sequence: CASSLEPGFGSNEQFF. For the CDR3, the DNA is TGTGCCAGCAGCTTAGAGCCGGGATTTGGGTCCAATGAGCAGTTCTTC. Together with reference TRBV11-1 and TRBJ2-1, the CDR3 gives the full variable domain: EAEVAQSPRYKITEKSQAVAFWCDPISGHATLYWYRQILGQGPELLVQFQDESVVDDSQLPKDRFSAERLKGVDSTLKIQPAELGDSAMYLCASSLEPGFGSNEQFFGPGTRLTVL.

This chain links TRBV7-7 with TRBJ2-1, with D unclear. The V end lost 5 bases, the J end lost 0 bases, and 14 bases lay between the germline ends. The CDR3 totals 16 residues. Germline values: CDR1 SSHAT, CDR2 FNYEAQ (reference sequence). The CDR3 coding sequence is TGTGCCAGCAGCCTTGGCGTCCCGAGCTCCTACAATGAGCAGTTCTTC. Encoded protein: CASSLGVPSSYNEQFF.

The J gene is TRBJ2-5, the V gene TRBV4-1; D gene uncertain. The CDR3 extends over 15 amino acids. Germline CDR1 and CDR2: MGHRA and YSYEKL. Between the trimmed V and J ends, which lost 4 bases and 4 bases, there was a span of 16 bases. This chain's CDR3 is CASSPTSTLGETQYF. In DNA, the CDR3 is TGCGCCAGCAGCCCAACGTCGACTCTGGGAGAGACCCAGTACTTC.

The V and J genes are TRBV27 and TRBJ1-6, with unresolved D. V lost 5 bases and J 8 bases, leaving 16 bases between the germline ends. This CDR3 region has 15 residues. From germline, CDR1 is MNHEY and CDR2 SMNVEV (reference sequence). The CDR3 loop reads CASSPLPRVDSPLHF. CDR3 coding DNA: TGTGCCAGCAGTCCCCTCCCCCGGGTTGATTCACCCCTCCACTTT.

This clonotype appeared a few times. The rearrangement uses TRBV4-1 and TRBJ1-1; 8 bases map to TRBD1. The CDR3 has 14 amino acids. V lost 4 bases, J lost 5 bases, and 6 bases stayed unmatched. CDR1 and CDR2 from the germline V gene are MGHRA and YSYEKL. This CDR3 reads CASSRDRGATEAFF. CDR3 sequence (DNA): TGCGCCAGCAGCCGAGACAGGGGCGCAACTGAAGCTTTCTTT.

This chain links TRBV3-1 with TRBJ2-5; tentative D call: TRBD2 (5 bases). Trimming stripped 5 bases from V and 2 bases from J, with 15 bases between. Germline V gene data show CDR1 as LGHDT and CDR2 as YNNKEL (reference sequence). The CDR3 spans 15 residues. This chain's CDR3 is CASSSADWIQETQYF. Here the CDR3 DNA reads TGTGCCAGCAGCTCGGCGGACTGGATACAAGAGACCCAGTACTTC.